This T cell receptor (beta chain) was retrieved from a study of T cells expressing NK-cell markers. The wider study: Sorted CD3+CD56-NKG2C+, CD3+CD56+NKG2C+ and CD3+CD56+NKG2C- T cells supplied the TCR beta repertoires. General observations from the study: HCMV specificity of the expanded NKG2C+ T cell clones stayed unclear. Topping the CD3+CD56-NKG2C+ fraction as well were these clonotypes, in a few donors.

CDR3 size: 16 residues. CDR1 SGHDN and CDR2 FVKESK come from the germline V gene. In regard to this clonotype: Its specificity is not known.

TCR beta cDNA was made by 5'RACE template switching with UMIs. TCRdb reprocessed the 5' RACE reads, keeping one entry per CDR3 protein, no DNA. Seen in this sample are about 160,000 distinct CDR3 sequences; the ten most common clones hold 20% to 25%. Sequences were obtained from blood T cells: a sorted CD56 or NKG2C T cell subset, CD4+ or CD8+ T cells, or bulk PBMC T cells (not recorded which). This receptor was taken from a man aged 18 to 69 in good health. The V gene is TRBV14, the J gene TRBJ2-5; TCRdb gives TRBD2 as the D gene, but with no DNA this cannot be confirmed. The CDR3 here is CASSHEDYLRQETQYF.